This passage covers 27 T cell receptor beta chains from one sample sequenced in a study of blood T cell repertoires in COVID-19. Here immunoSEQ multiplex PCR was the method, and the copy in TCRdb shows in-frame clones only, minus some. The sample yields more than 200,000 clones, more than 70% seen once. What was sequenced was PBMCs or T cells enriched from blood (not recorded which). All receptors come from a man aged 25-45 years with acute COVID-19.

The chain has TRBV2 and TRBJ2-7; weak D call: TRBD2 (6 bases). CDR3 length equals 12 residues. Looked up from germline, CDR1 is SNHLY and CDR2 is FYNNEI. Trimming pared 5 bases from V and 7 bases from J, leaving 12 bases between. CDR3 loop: CASSWDSGEQYF. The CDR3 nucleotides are TGTGCCAGCAGTTGGGACTCCGGTGAGCAGTACTTC.

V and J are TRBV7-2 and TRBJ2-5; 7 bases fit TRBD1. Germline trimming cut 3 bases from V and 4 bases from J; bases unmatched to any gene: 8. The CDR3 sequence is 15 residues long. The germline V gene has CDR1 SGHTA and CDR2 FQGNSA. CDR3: CASSFQLDRTETQYF. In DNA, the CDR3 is TGTGCCAGCAGCTTCCAATTGGACAGGACAGAGACCCAGTACTTC.

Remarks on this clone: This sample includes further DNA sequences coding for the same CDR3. The CDR3 sequence is CASRTGGTEAFF. In DNA form, the CDR3 reads TGTGCCAGCAGAACAGGGGGCACTGAAGCTTTCTTT. This chain connects TRBV6-5 to TRBJ1-1; 8 nucleotides line up with TRBD1. This CDR3 spans 12 amino acids. In germline, CDR1 is MNHEY, CDR2 SVGAGI. Trimming took 6 bases from V and 4 from J; bases not matched to a gene: 1.

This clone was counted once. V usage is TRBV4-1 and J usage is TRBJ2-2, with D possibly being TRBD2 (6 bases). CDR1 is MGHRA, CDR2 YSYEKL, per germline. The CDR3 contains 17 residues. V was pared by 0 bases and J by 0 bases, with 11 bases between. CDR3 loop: CASSQDRGRTNTGELFF. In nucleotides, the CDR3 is TGCGCCAGCAGCCAAGATCGGGGGAGAACGAACACCGGGGAGCTGTTTTTT.

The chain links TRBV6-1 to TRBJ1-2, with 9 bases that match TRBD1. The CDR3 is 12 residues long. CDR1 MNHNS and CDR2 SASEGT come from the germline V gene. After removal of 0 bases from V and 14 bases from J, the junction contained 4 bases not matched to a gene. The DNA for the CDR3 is TGTGCCAGCAGTGAAGCCGGGACAGGGTTTACCTTC. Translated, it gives CASSEAGTGFTF.

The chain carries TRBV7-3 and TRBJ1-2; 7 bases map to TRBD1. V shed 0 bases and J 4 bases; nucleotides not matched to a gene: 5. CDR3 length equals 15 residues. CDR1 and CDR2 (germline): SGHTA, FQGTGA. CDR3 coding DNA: TGTGCCAGCAGCTTAACACAGGGGAATAGCTATGGCTACACCTTC. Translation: CASSLTQGNSYGYTF.

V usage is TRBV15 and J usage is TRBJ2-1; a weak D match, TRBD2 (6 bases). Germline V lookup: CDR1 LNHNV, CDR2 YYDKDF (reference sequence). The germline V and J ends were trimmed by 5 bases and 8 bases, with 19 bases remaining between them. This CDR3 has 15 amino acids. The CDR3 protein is CATSGGTHNNDEQFF. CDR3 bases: TGTGCCACCAGCGGCGGGACCCACAACAACGATGAGCAGTTCTTC.

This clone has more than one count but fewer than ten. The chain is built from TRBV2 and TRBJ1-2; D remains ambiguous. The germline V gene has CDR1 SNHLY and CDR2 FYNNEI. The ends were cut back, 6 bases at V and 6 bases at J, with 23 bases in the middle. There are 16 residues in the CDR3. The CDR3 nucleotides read TGTGCCAGCAGATCGACCACCCGCGGGGTAAGAGATGGCTACACCTTC. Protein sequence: CASRSTTRGVRDGYTF.

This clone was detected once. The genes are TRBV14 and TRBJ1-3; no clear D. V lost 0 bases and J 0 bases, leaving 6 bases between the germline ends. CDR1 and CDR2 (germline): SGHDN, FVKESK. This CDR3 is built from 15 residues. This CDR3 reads CASSQDFFSGNTIYF. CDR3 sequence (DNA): TGTGCCAGCAGCCAAGATTTCTTCTCTGGAAACACCATATATTTT.

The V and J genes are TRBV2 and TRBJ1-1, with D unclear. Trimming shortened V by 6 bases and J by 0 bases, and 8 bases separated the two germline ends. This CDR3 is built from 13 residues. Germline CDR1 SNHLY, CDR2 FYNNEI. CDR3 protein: CASRESMNTEAFF. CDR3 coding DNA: TGTGCCAGCAGGGAATCCATGAACACTGAAGCTTTCTTT.

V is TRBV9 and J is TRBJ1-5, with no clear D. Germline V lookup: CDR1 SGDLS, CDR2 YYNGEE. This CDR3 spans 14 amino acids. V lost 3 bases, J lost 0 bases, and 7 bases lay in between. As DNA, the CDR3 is TGTGCCAGCAGCGGCGGTTATAGCAATCAGCCCCAGCATTTT. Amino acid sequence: CASSGGYSNQPQHF.

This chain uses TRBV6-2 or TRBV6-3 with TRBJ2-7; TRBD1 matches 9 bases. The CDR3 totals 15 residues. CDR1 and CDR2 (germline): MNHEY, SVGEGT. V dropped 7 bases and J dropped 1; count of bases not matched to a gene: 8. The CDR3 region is CASTPGDRVSYEQYF. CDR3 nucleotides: TGTGCCAGCACCCCCGGGGACAGGGTTTCCTACGAGCAGTACTTC.

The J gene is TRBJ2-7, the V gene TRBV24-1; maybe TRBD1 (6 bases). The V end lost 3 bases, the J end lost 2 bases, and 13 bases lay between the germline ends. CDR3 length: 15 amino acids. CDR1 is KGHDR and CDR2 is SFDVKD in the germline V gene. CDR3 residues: CATSDGGFKTYEQYF. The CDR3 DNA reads TGTGCCACCAGTGATGGGGGCTTCAAAACCTACGAGCAGTACTTC.

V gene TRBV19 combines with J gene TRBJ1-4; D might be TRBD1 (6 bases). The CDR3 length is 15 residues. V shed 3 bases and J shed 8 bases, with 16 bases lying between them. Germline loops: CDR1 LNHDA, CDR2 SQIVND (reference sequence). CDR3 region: CASSIGPTGSEKLFF. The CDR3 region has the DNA TGTGCCAGTAGTATTGGGCCGACAGGCTCAGAAAAACTGTTTTTT.

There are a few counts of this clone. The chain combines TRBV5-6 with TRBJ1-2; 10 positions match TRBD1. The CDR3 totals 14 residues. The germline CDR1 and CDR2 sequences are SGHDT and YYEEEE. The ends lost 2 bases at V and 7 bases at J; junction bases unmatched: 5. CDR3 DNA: TGTGCCAGCAGCTTCGACAGGGGGCGCGGTGGCTACACCTTC. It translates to CASSFDRGRGGYTF.

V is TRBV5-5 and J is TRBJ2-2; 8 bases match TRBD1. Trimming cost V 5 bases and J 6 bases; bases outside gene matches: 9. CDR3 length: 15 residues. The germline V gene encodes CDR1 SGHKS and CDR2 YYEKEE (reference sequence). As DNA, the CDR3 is TGTGCCAGCAGTCGACAGGGGTCTTGGGCCGGGGAGCTGTTTTTT. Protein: CASSRQGSWAGELFF.

Here the CDR3 reads CASSSLGLAGARWYEQYF. The CDR3 region has the DNA TGTGCCAGCAGCTCCCTGGGACTAGCGGGGGCCCGCTGGTACGAGCAGTACTTC. The chain combines TRBV7-9 with TRBJ2-7; 14 bases align to TRBD2. Germline trimming cut 4 bases from V and 4 bases from J; bases unmatched to any gene: 12. The CDR3 has 18 residues. Germline CDR1 reads SEHNR; CDR2 reads FQNEAQ (reference sequence). The variable domain in full, with the rest retrieved from reference TRBV7-9 and TRBJ2-7, is DTGVSQNPRHKITKRGQNVTFRCDPISEHNRLYWYRQTLGQGPEFLTYFQNEAQLEKSRLLSDRFSAERPKGSFSTLEIQRTEQGDSAMYLCASSSLGLAGARWYEQYFGPGTRLTVT.

In DNA, the CDR3 is TGTGCCAGCAGCTTAATGCCAGGGGTTGTCGCTTTCTTT. The encoded protein is CASSLMPGVVAFF. The gene calls are TRBV7-9 and TRBJ1-1; weak D call: TRBD1 (6 bases). Germline V gives CDR1 SEHNR, CDR2 FQNEAQ (reference sequence). Trimming removed 2 bases at V and 11 bases at J, with 15 bases between. The CDR3 is 13 residues long.

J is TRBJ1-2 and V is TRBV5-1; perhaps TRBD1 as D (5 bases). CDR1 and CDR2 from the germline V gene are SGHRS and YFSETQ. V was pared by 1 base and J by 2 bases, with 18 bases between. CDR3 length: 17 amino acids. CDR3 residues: CASSLLTGRGSNYGYTF. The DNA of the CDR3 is TGCGCCAGCAGCTTGTTAACGGGTAGGGGCTCGAACTATGGCTACACCTTC.

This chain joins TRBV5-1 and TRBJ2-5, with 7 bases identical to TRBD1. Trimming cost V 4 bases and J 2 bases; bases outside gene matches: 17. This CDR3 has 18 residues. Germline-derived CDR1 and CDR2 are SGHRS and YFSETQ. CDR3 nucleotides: TGCGCCAGCAGCCAACCGGGACAGCGGAAGGCCGGGCAAGAGACCCAGTACTTC. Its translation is CASSQPGQRKAGQETQYF.

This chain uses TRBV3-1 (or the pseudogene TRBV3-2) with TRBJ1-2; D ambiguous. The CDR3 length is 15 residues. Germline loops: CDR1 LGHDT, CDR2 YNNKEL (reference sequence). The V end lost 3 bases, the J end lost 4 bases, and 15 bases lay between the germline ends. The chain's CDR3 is CASSQSEMTRYGYTF. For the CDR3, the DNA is TGTGCCAGCAGCCAGTCGGAGATGACCCGCTATGGCTACACCTTC.

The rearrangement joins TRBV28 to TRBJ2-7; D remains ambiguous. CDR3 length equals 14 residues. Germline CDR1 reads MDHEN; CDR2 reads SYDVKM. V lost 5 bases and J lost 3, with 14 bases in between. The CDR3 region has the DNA TGTGCCAGCAGTCCCCCGGCGAGGTTCTACGAGCAGTACTTC. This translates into CASSPPARFYEQYF.

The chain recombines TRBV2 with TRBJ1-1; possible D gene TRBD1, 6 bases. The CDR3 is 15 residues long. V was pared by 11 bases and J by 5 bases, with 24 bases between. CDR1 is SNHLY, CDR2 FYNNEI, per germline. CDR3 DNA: TGTGCCGTTCCACGGGGGGGAAGGGGGAGAACTGAAGCTTTCTTT. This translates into CAVPRGGRGRTEAFF. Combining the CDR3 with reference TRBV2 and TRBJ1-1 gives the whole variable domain EPEVTQTPSHQVTQMGQEVILRCVPISNHLYFYWYRQILGQKVEFLVSFYNNEISEKSEIFDDQFSVERPDGSNFTLKIRSTKLEDSAMYFCAVPRGGRGRTEAFFGQGTRLTVV.

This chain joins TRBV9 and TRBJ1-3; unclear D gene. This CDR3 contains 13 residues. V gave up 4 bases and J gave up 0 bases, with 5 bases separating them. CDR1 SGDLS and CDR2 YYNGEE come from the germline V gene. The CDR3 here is CASSSGSGNTIYF. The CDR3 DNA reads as TGTGCCAGCAGCTCCGGCTCTGGAAACACCATATATTTT.

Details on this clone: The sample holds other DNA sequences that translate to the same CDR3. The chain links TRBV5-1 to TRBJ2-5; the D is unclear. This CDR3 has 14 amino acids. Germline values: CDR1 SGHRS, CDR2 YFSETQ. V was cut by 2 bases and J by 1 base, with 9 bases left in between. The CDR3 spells CASSFPDFQETQYF. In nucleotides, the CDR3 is TGCGCCAGCAGCTTCCCAGACTTCCAAGAGACCCAGTACTTC.

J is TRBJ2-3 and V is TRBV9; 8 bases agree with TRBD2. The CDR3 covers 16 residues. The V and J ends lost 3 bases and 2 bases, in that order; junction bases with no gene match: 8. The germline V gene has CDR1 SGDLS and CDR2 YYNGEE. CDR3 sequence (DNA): TGTGCCAGCAGCGGAAGCGGCGGGGGGACCACAGATACGCAGTATTTT. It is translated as CASSGSGGGTTDTQYF.

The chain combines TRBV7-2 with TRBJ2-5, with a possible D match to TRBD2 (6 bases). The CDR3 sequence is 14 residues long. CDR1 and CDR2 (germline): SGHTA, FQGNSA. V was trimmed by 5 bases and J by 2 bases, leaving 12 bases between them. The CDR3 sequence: CASSRFGGQETQYF. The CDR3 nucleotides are TGTGCCAGCAGCCGCTTTGGGGGGCAAGAGACCCAGTACTTC. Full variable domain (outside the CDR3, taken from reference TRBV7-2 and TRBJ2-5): GAGVSQSPSNKVTEKGKDVELRCDPISGHTALYWYRQSLGQGLEFLIYFQGNSAPDKSGLPSDRFSAERTGGSVSTLTIQRTQQEDSAVYLCASSRFGGQETQYFGPGTRLLVL.